This is a list of T cell receptor beta chains from one sample in a study of Graves' ophthalmopathy and Graves' hyperthyroidism. Via MiXCR, TCRdb re-called the multiplex PCR reads, giving one row per CDR3 protein. This table holds about 740,000 distinct CDR3 sequences, approximately 40% found once. The source material was peripheral blood. Every receptor here comes from an adult man with Graves' ophthalmopathy. The CDR3 runs from the conserved cysteine through the conserved F or W. A D gene is named only where the DNA matches it firmly. Clone size is stated in some rows and not others, as once, few, many or a class when expanded.

v_call	d_call	j_call	clone_size	cdr3_nt	cdr3_aa
TRBV19	.	TRBJ1-4	.	TGTGCCAGCAAGAGGGGAGGAACTAATGAAAAACTGTTTTTT	CASKRGGTNEKLFF
TRBV20-1	TRBD2	TRBJ2-7	few	TGCAGTGCTAGAGAAGCGGGAGACCCTTCCTACGAGCAGTACTTC	CSAREAGDPSYEQYF
TRBV7-9	TRBD1	TRBJ1-6	few	TGTGCCAGCAGCCAAGCCGGGGGGGCAGGGGGCAATTCACCCCTCCACTTT	CASSQAGGAGGNSPLHF
TRBV19	.	TRBJ1-2	.	TGTGCCACACACGGAGAGAATAACTATGGCTACACCTTC	CATHGENNYGYTF
TRBV11-2	.	TRBJ2-5	few	TGTGCCAGCAGCTCGGGGGGACAACTCGGGGAGACCCAGTACTTC	CASSSGGQLGETQYF
TRBV7-9	TRBD1	TRBJ1-2	.	TGTGCCTGGACAGGGGAAGGAGGCTACACCTTC	CAWTGEGGYTF
TRBV7-8	TRBD2	TRBJ2-5	.	TGTGCCAGCAGCTTCCCTTCTAGCGGGCTAAAGACCCAGTACTTC	CASSFPSSGLKTQYF
TRBV7-2	.	TRBJ1-6	.	TGTGCCAGCAGCTTACTAGGAGGGGCCGGGTCGTTCGTAAGGGCCCTCCACTTT	CASSLLGGAGSFVRALHF
TRBV25-1	.	TRBJ1-6	once	TGTGCCTGGAGGAAGACGGGCGTGAACTCACCCCTCCACTTT	CAWRKTGVNSPLHF
TRBV20-1	.	TRBJ1-2	few	TGCAGTGCTGCGGTACCGACAGGTTCTTTAGATGGCTACACCTTC	CSAAVPTGSLDGYTF
TRBV2	.	TRBJ2-2	many	TGTGCCAGCAGTGCCAGCCGGAACACCGGGGAGCTGTTTTTT	CASSASRNTGELFF
TRBV5-1	.	TRBJ2-5	many	TGTGCCAGCAGCCCAAAGGGGGCGGGGGAGACCCAGTACTTC	CASSPKGAGETQYF
TRBV2	.	TRBJ2-7	.	TGTGCCAGCCGGGACACCACCTACGAGCAGTACTTC	CASRDTTYEQYF
TRBV2	.	TRBJ1-1	.	TGTGCCAGCAGTCCTAGACAGTTCATGAACACTGAAGCTTTCTTT	CASSPRQFMNTEAFF
TRBV12-3/TRBV12-4	.	TRBJ2-7	few	TGTGCCAGCAGTTTCCGGGACACCGACTCCTACGAGCAGTACTTC	CASSFRDTDSYEQYF
TRBV6-1	.	TRBJ1-5	.	TGTGCCAGCACTCGAACGATAGCGGGGTCCAGCAATCAGCCCCAGCATTTT	CASTRTIAGSSNQPQHF
TRBV2	TRBD1	TRBJ2-7	few	TGTGCCAGCAGTGAGGAAAGGACAGGAGCCTACGAGCAGTACTTC	CASSEERTGAYEQYF
TRBV2	.	TRBJ1-1	.	TGTGCCAGCAGCCCGGACAGTATCGACCTTGAAGCTTTCTTT	CASSPDSIDLEAFF
TRBV10-3	.	TRBJ2-5	many	TGTGCCATCAGTGTGGGGGCCCAAGAGACCCAGTACTTC	CAISVGAQETQYF
TRBV19	.	TRBJ2-7	.	TGTGCCAGTAGTATAATGGTTTCCTCCTACGAGCAGTACTTC	CASSIMVSSYEQYF
TRBV7-9	TRBD1	TRBJ1-4	few	TGTGCCAGCAGCTTAGCGCGACAGGGGCGGGCGTCGCGGGAAAAACTGTTTTTT	CASSLARQGRASREKLFF
TRBV4-2	.	TRBJ2-5	.	TGTGCCAGCAGCCAAGAGGGTATAGGACAAGAGACCCAGTACTTC	CASSQEGIGQETQYF
TRBV5-1	TRBD2	TRBJ2-7	.	TGCGCCAGCAGCTCAACCGGGACTAGTGGGGTTTACGAGCAGTACTTC	CASSSTGTSGVYEQYF
TRBV7-9	.	TRBJ1-2	.	TGTGCCAGCAGCCTATCAGGGTCCAACCATGGCTACACCTTC	CASSLSGSNHGYTF
TRBV20-1	TRBD2	TRBJ2-5	.	TGCAGTGCCAGTGGTTCTAGCGGGGAGCAAGAGACCCAGTACTTC	CSASGSSGEQETQYF
TRBV10-2	.	TRBJ2-5	many	TGCGCCAGCTCCGGATGGCGAGAGACCCAGTACTTC	CASSGWRETQYF
TRBV5-1	.	TRBJ2-5	few	TGCGCCAGCAGCTTGGTACCCCCAGGGCTCCAAGAGACCCAGTACTTC	CASSLVPPGLQETQYF
TRBV7-9	TRBD1	TRBJ2-2	once	TGTGCCAGCAGCTTCAAGACAGGGGCGCTGTTTTTT	CASSFKTGALFF
TRBV5-5	.	TRBJ1-3	.	TGTGCCAGCAGCTTGTCTGCCGTAAACTCTGGAAACACCATATATTTT	CASSLSAVNSGNTIYF
TRBV19	.	TRBJ1-1	many	TGTGCCAGTAGTACCCAGGGGAACACTGAAGCTTTCTTT	CASSTQGNTEAFF
TRBV9	.	TRBJ1-6	.	TGTGCCAGCAGCGTCCAGGGATTTTCAGGGAATTCACCCCTCCACTTT	CASSVQGFSGNSPLHF
TRBV20-1	.	TRBJ1-1	many	TGCAGTGCAGACCGGACACAGAACACTGAAGCTTTCTTT	CSADRTQNTEAFF
TRBV29-1	.	TRBJ2-1	.	TGCAGCGTTGACCTCGACAATGAGCAGTTCTTC	CSVDLDNEQFF
TRBV7-2	TRBD2	TRBJ2-5	few	TGTGCCAGCAGCGGAATGCTAGCGGGAGGCCGGAGGGAGACCCAGTACTTC	CASSGMLAGGRRETQYF
TRBV25-1	.	TRBJ2-7	once	TGTGCCAGCAGCTTGGAGGCCGGTCGGGCCAGCTCCTACGAGCAGTACTTC	CASSLEAGRASSYEQYF
TRBV10-3	TRBD1	TRBJ2-2	few	TGTGCCATCAGGGGGGACAGAACGAACACCGGGGAGCTGTTTTTT	CAIRGDRTNTGELFF
TRBV7-2	.	TRBJ2-5	.	TGTGCCAGCAGCTACCTCGTTGAGACCCAGTACTTC	CASSYLVETQYF
TRBV20-1	TRBD1	TRBJ1-2	.	TGCGGTGCTAGCAACAGGGGGCTAAAGGTGGATGGCTACACCTTC	CGASNRGLKVDGYTF
TRBV5-1	.	TRBJ1-2	.	TGCGACACCTACGAGAACGGCTACACCTTC	CDTYENGYTF
TRBV10-3	.	TRBJ2-6	.	TGTGCCAGCAGTTCAGCAGGCCGCTCTGGGGCCAACGTCCTGACTTTC	CASSSAGRSGANVLTF
TRBV24-1	.	TRBJ2-3	.	TGTGCCAGCCGTAAGGGGTACAGTGCAGCAGATACGCAGTATTTT	CASRKGYSAADTQYF
TRBV20-1	.	TRBJ2-7	few	TGCAGTGCTAGCGACATGACCGAGCAGTACTTC	CSASDMTEQYF
TRBV15	.	TRBJ2-6	few	TGTGCCACCAGCAGACCTGGGTCAGGGGTTTTTGGGGCCAACGTCCTGACTTTC	CATSRPGSGVFGANVLTF
TRBV19	.	TRBJ2-5	few	TGTGCCAGTAGTATAGGGTACCAAGAGACCCAGTACTTC	CASSIGYQETQYF
TRBV2	.	TRBJ1-1	many	TGTGCCAGCACCGCACAGGGTATGCCTGAAGCTTTCTTT	CASTAQGMPEAFF
TRBV5-4	.	TRBJ1-1	.	TGTGCCAGCAGCTTGGGACAAGTTGAAGCTTTCTTT	CASSLGQVEAFF